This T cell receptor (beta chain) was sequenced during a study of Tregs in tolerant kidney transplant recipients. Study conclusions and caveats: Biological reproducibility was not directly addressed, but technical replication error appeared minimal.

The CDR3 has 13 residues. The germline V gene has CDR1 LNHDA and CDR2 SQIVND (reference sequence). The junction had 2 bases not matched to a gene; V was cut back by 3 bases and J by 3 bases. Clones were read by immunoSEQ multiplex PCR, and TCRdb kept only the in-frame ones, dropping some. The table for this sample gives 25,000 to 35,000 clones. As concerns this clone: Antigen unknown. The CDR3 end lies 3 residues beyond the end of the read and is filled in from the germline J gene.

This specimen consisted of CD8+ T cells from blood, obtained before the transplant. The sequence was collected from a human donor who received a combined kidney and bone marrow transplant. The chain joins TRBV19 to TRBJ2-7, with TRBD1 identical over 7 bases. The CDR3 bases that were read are TGTGCCAGTAGTATTGGACAGGACTACGAG. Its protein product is CASSIGQDYE. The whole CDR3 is CASSIGQDYEQYF.